Following are 12 T cell receptor beta chains from one sample sequenced in a study of CD8+CD57+ T cells in acquired aplastic anemia. Whoever was chosen for sequencing had shown CD8+CD57+ cell expansion by flow cytometry. Genomic DNA, serving as template, underwent TCR beta VDJ and CDR3 profiling. TCRdb itself ran the reads through MiXCR, one entry per CDR3 protein. The table has under 500,000 distinct CDR3 sequences, more than 25% seen once. Specimen: sorted CD4+, CD8+, or CD8+CD57+ T cells (not recorded which) from PBMCs. These receptors were collected from a human donor with aplastic anemia.

This clonotype was seen repeatedly, ten times or more. V and J are TRBV12-3 or TRBV12-4 and TRBJ1-5, with TRBD1 matching over 8 bases. The CDR3 is 13 residues long. J gave up 7 bases and V 8 bases, and 7 bases lay outside the gene matches. The chain's CDR3 is CASGTGGVQPQHF. DNA of the CDR3: TGTGCCAGCGGGACAGGCGGGGTACAGCCCCAGCATTTT.

This clonotype came up many times. J is TRBJ1-6 and V is TRBV20-1; D may be TRBD1 (6 bases). CDR1 and CDR2 (germline): DFQATT, SNEGSKA (reference sequence). Trimming stripped 1 base from V and 5 bases from J, with 9 bases between. CDR3 length: 14 amino acids. CDR3 loop: CSARGTVDNSPLHF. CDR3 nucleotides: TGCAGTGCTAGAGGGACAGTGGATAATTCACCCCTCCACTTT.

This clonotype came up many times. The V and J genes are TRBV2 and TRBJ2-7; TRBD2 agrees at 7 bases. The germline gives CDR1 SNHLY, CDR2 FYNNEI. This CDR3 is built from 17 residues. V gave up 1 base and J gave up 5 bases; unmatched junction bases: 14. This CDR3 is CASSEDPSGPLPHEQYF. CDR3 coding DNA: TGTGCCAGCAGTGAAGACCCTAGCGGCCCCCTCCCCCACGAGCAGTACTTC.

The chain has TRBV14 and TRBJ2-6, with 7 positions matching TRBD1. This CDR3 spans 17 amino acids. Germline CDR1 and CDR2: SGHDN and FVKESK. J was trimmed by 4 bases and V by 3 bases; bases with no gene match: 9. The CDR3 is CASSHERKGAGANVLTF. Here the CDR3 DNA reads TGTGCCAGCAGCCACGAGCGGAAGGGGGCCGGGGCCAACGTCCTGACTTTC. The whole variable domain, filled in from reference TRBV14 and TRBJ2-6, reads EAGVTQFPSHSVIEKGQTVTLRCDPISGHDNLYWYRRVMGKEIKFLLHFVKESKQDESGMPNNRFLAERTGGTYSTLKVQPAELEDSGVYFCASSHERKGAGANVLTFGAGSRLTVL.

This clonotype was recorded at least ten times. The chain carries TRBV20-1 and TRBJ1-5, with a tentative D call TRBD1 (5 bases). CDR3 length: 14 amino acids. CDR1 is DFQATT, CDR2 SNEGSKA, per germline (reference sequence). V lost 0 bases to trimming and J lost 4 bases, with 10 bases between them. The CDR3 sequence is CSARESGGNQPQHF. CDR3 nucleotide sequence: TGCAGTGCTAGAGAAAGCGGGGGGAATCAGCCCCAGCATTTT.

J is TRBJ1-2 and V is TRBV5-6, with D unclear. In germline, CDR1 is SGHDT, CDR2 YYEEEE. Trimming took 4 bases from V and 8 from J, leaving 15 bases between them. The CDR3 has 13 residues. CDR3 sequence reads: CASSADIPGGYTF. The CDR3 nucleotides read TGTGCCAGCAGCGCGGATATCCCGGGCGGCTACACCTTC.

The chain employs TRBV15 and TRBJ2-7, with D possibly matching TRBD2 (5 bases). CDR1 and CDR2 from the germline V gene are LNHNV and YYDKDF (reference sequence). Trimming took off 11 bases at V and 5 bases at J, with 22 bases between the two ends. The CDR3 spans 14 residues. CDR3 DNA: TGTGCCTCCTCAGAAGGACTCTTGTCCAACGAGCAGTACTTC. Protein: CASSEGLLSNEQYF. Together with reference TRBV15 and TRBJ2-7, the CDR3 gives the full variable domain: DAMVIQNPRYQVTQFGKPVTLSCSQTLNHNVMYWYQQKSSQAPKLLFHYYDKDFNNEADTPDNFQSRRPNTSFCFLDIRSPGLGDTAMYLCASSEGLLSNEQYFGPGTRLTVT.

As concerns this clonotype: One junction end disagrees with the germline gene, perhaps due to a read error. This chain connects TRBV11-1 to TRBJ1-2; TRBD1 agrees at 8 bases. The CDR3 sequence is 16 residues long. Germline V gives CDR1 SGHAT, CDR2 FQDESV (reference sequence). CDR3 nucleotides: TGTGCCAGCAGCCGGGGACAGACAGGGGTGAACTATGGCCACACCTTC. Amino acids: CASSRGQTGVNYGHTF. The full variable domain, completed using reference TRBV11-1 and TRBJ1-2, is EAEVAQSPRYKITEKSQAVAFWCDPISGHATLYWYRQILGQGPELLVQFQDESVVDDSQLPKDRFSAERLKGVDSTLKIQPAELGDSAMYLCASSRGQTGVNYGHTFGSGTRLTVV.

This clonotype has at least ten counts. The chain combines TRBV7-8 with TRBJ1-6; no firm D call. Trimming cost V 5 bases and J 5 bases, with 16 bases left between them. This CDR3 comprises 16 residues. The germline V gene has CDR1 SGHVS and CDR2 FQNEAQ. CDR3 coding DNA: TGTGCCAGCAGCCGGGAGGCCGCCGGGAATAATTCACCCCTCCACTTT. Translated, it gives CASSREAAGNNSPLHF.

This clonotype has at least ten counts. J is TRBJ2-3 and V is TRBV7-2, with 7 bases matching TRBD1. Germline V gene sequence: CDR1 SGHTA, CDR2 FQGNSA. The CDR3 spans 12 residues. The J segment lost 14 bases and the V segment lost 1 base, leaving 6 bases of the junction unmatched. The DNA for the CDR3 is TGTGCCAGCAGCTTAGTGGGGACAGAGGTGTATTTT. As protein: CASSLVGTEVYF.

At least ten counts were recorded for this clonotype. The CDR3 spells CASTWDPGTEAFF. Written as DNA, the CDR3 is TGTGCCTCGACTTGGGACCCAGGGACTGAAGCTTTCTTT. The J gene is TRBJ1-1, the V gene TRBV10-3, with a weak D call TRBD1 (5 bases). Germline lookup yields CDR1 ENHRY and CDR2 SYGVKD. This CDR3 spans 13 amino acids. Trimming left V 11 bases short and J 5 bases short, with 18 bases between.

Ten or more counts support this clonotype. The chain combines TRBV7-3 with TRBJ1-6; 9 bases agree with TRBD1. The CDR3 is 14 residues long. The V segment lost 3 bases and the J segment 9 bases; nucleotides outside the gene matches: 3. Germline V lookup: CDR1 SGHTA, CDR2 FQGTGA. CDR3: CASSFGTGFSPLHF. The CDR3 DNA reads as TGTGCCAGCAGCTTCGGGACAGGGTTTTCACCCCTCCACTTT.